A selection of T cell receptor beta chains follows, all from one sample in a study of T-cell memory formation after mild COVID-19. TCRdb re-analysed the 5' RACE reads in MiXCR, keeping a single row per CDR3 protein. The sample lists 450,000 or so distinct CDR3 sequences, 25% seen once, with about an eighth in the top ten. The sequenced material came from PBMCs or a T cell subset sorted from them (not recorded which). These receptors came from an adult woman who had mild COVID-19 (a few samples of this study predate the infection). Cell type and time point are not known. CDR3s include the opening cysteine and the closing phenylalanine or tryptophan. The order of the fields is clone size, J gene, V gene, D gene, CDR3 DNA, CDR3 protein. A D gene is named only where the DNA matches it firmly. Clone size appears in some rows only: once, few, many, or a class for an expanded clone.

>.|TRBJ2-2|TRBV27|.
TGTGCCAGCAGTTTCACTAGGGGCACCGGGGAGCTGTTTTTT
CASSFTRGTGELFF
>.|TRBJ2-5|TRBV11-2|.
TGTGCCAGCAGCTTTCACGGTTTAGAGACCCAGTACTTC
CASSFHGLETQYF
>few|TRBJ2-1|TRBV7-2|.
TGTGCCAGCAGCCAAGGAAGTTTGCACAATGAGCAGTTCTTC
CASSQGSLHNEQFF
>.|TRBJ2-3|TRBV7-2|TRBD2
TGTGCCAGCAGCTTCTCTAGCGGGAGGCTCGTTGATACGCAGTATTTT
CASSFSSGRLVDTQYF
>many|TRBJ2-3|TRBV20-1|TRBD2
TGCAGTGCTCCGGGACTAAAAGAAATCACAGATACGCAGTATTTT
CSAPGLKEITDTQYF
>.|TRBJ2-2|TRBV19|.
TGTGCCAGTAGTATAGTGACCGCCGCGAACACCGGGGAGCTGTTTTTT
CASSIVTAANTGELFF
>.|TRBJ2-1|TRBV7-2|.
TGTGCCAGCAGCCCAGCGGACCGCAGGTACAATGAGCAGTTCTTC
CASSPADRRYNEQFF
>many|TRBJ2-7|TRBV12-3/TRBV12-4|TRBD2
TGTGCCAGCAGTTTTCTCTCCGTGGCGGGAGGTTCCCGATACGAGCAGTACTTC
CASSFLSVAGGSRYEQYF
>.|TRBJ2-2|TRBV6-5|.
TGTGCCAGCAGTTACACTGTAACACCCGGGGAGCTGTTTTTT
CASSYTVTPGELFF
>.|TRBJ2-1|TRBV9|TRBD2
TGTGCCAGCAGCGTAGCGGGAGGGTCCAATGAGCAGTTCTTC
CASSVAGGSNEQFF
>.|TRBJ2-2|TRBV7-9|.
TGTGCCAGCACCCGAGGAGGCTACGGGGAGCTGTTTTTT
CASTRGGYGELFF
>.|TRBJ1-3|TRBV6-1|.
TGTGCCAGCAGTGAACTGGTCCGGGCTGGAAACACCATATATTTT
CASSELVRAGNTIYF
>.|TRBJ2-1|TRBV20-1|TRBD2
TGCAGTGGGACTAGCTCCTACAATGAGCAGTTCTTC
CSGTSSYNEQFF
>few|TRBJ2-3|TRBV20-1|.
TGCAGTGCTAGCGGGGGACAGCTGGGGGCAGATACGCAGTATTTT
CSASGGQLGADTQYF
>once|TRBJ2-7|TRBV6-5|.
TGTGCCAGCAGTTACCGGGATTGGGCGGGTGGACGACTACCCTACGAGCAGTACTTC
CASSYRDWAGGRLPYEQYF
>.|TRBJ1-1|TRBV9|.
TGTGCCAGCAGCGTAGCGTGGGTGAACACTGAAGCTTTCTTT
CASSVAWVNTEAFF
>.|TRBJ1-5|TRBV9|.
TGTGCCAGCAGCCCAAGATCCGGTAATGAGGGTGAAAATCAGCCCCAGCATTTT
CASSPRSGNEGENQPQHF
>.|TRBJ2-6|TRBV15|.
TGTGCCACCAGCCGAGGGTCACAGGATGGGGCCAACGTCCTGACTTTC
CATSRGSQDGANVLTF
>.|TRBJ1-1|TRBV19|.
TGTGCCAGTAGACCACAGGGAAGAGGCACTGAAGCTTTCTTT
CASRPQGRGTEAFF
>.|TRBJ2-3|TRBV5-1|TRBD2
TGCGCCAGCAGCGGAACTAGCGGGGGGACTAGCACAGATACGCAGTATTTT
CASSGTSGGTSTDTQYF
>once|TRBJ2-3|TRBV20-1|.
TGCAGTGCTAGTACCGGCTCGACGCAGTATTTT
CSASTGSTQYF
>.|TRBJ2-3|TRBV9|TRBD2
TGTGCCAGCAGCCCCTTAGCGGGGGGGAACACAGATACGCAGTATTTT
CASSPLAGGNTDTQYF
>.|TRBJ1-2|TRBV4-1|.
TGCGCCAGCAGCCATACAGGCGATACCTATGGCTACACCTTC
CASSHTGDTYGYTF
>.|TRBJ2-1|TRBV27|.
TGTGCCAGCAGTTTATTGGCGGGCCCCCTGGCGGATGAGCAGTTCTTC
CASSLLAGPLADEQFF
>.|TRBJ2-1|TRBV6-6|TRBD2
TGTGCCAGCAGGGGGGAGGGAGGATCTTACAATGAGCAGTTCTTC
CASRGEGGSYNEQFF
>few|TRBJ2-7|TRBV7-6|.
TGTGCCAGCAGCTTTGGGGACTTAGCATCCTACGAGCAGTACTTC
CASSFGDLASYEQYF
>.|TRBJ2-7|TRBV20-1|TRBD1
TGCAGTGCGGCAAGGGACAGGGGTTACGAGCAGTACTTC
CSAARDRGYEQYF
>.|TRBJ2-1|TRBV3-1|TRBD2
TGTGCCAGCAGCTTCAGCGGGGACTACAATGAGCAGTTCTTC
CASSFSGDYNEQFF
>few|TRBJ2-1|TRBV4-1|TRBD2
TGCGCCAGCAGCCAAGATCGGGCTCCGGGGGGAAATGAGCAGTTCTTC
CASSQDRAPGGNEQFF
>.|TRBJ2-5|TRBV7-9|TRBD1
TGTGCCAGCAGCTTTTACAGGGGGCGCGTAGAGACCCAGTACTTC
CASSFYRGRVETQYF
>.|TRBJ2-2|TRBV9|.
TGTGCCAGCAGCGTAGGGGGGGACCCCACCGGGGAGCTTTTTTTT
CASSVGGDPTGELFF
>.|TRBJ1-4|TRBV18|TRBD1
TGTGCCAGCTCACCGGCACAGGGGGCAACTAATGAAAAACTGTTTTTT
CASSPAQGATNEKLFF
>many|TRBJ2-2|TRBV5-1|.
TGTGCCAGCAGCTTAGCGCTAACCGGGGAGCTGTTTTTT
CASSLALTGELFF
>.|TRBJ1-2|TRBV2|.
TGTGCCAGCAGTGAGCCTGGCTACACCTTC
CASSEPGYTF
>.|TRBJ1-2|TRBV5-1|.
TGCGCCAGCAGGAGGGTACAGGACTATGGCTACACCTTC
CASRRVQDYGYTF
>.|TRBJ2-1|TRBV7-6|TRBD1
TGTGCCAGCAGCTTAGTGGACAGGGGGAACAATGAGCAGTTCTTC
CASSLVDRGNNEQFF
>.|TRBJ1-2|TRBV20-1|.
TGCAGTGCTCATGGACAGTCCGGCTATGGCTACACCTTC
CSAHGQSGYGYTF
>many|TRBJ2-1|TRBV5-6|TRBD2
TGTGCCAGCAGCCCAGGGACTAGCGGGAGCCCCCTCTCCTACAATGAGCAGTTCTTC
CASSPGTSGSPLSYNEQFF
>.|TRBJ2-1|TRBV6-5|.
TGTGCCAGCAGTTACTCGAGAGGGTCAAACAATGAGCAGTTCTTC
CASSYSRGSNNEQFF
>.|TRBJ2-2|TRBV9|.
TGTGCCAGCAGCGTAGAGAGGCAGGGGGGCACCGGGGAGCTGTTTTTT
CASSVERQGGTGELFF
>few|TRBJ1-6|TRBV5-1|TRBD1
TGCGCCAGCAGCTTGGGGGACAGGAGTAATTCACCCCTCCACTTT
CASSLGDRSNSPLHF
>few|TRBJ2-4|TRBV5-6|TRBD2
TGTGCCAGCAGTTTCGGACTAGCGGGAGGGCAGGCCAAAAACATTCAGTACTTC
CASSFGLAGGQAKNIQYF
>.|TRBJ1-2|TRBV7-9|.
TGTGCCAGCAGCTTAGGGGCCAATAACAGAGGCGGCTATGGCTACACCTTC
CASSLGANNRGGYGYTF
>.|TRBJ2-7|TRBV10-3|.
TGTGCCATCGCACGGGAAGGGAGGTCATCCCTTCGGGTGCAGTACTTC
CAIAREGRSSLRVQYF
>.|TRBJ1-5|TRBV20-1|TRBD1
TGCAGTGGCCTGACAGGGGGCGGCAATCAGCCCCAGCATTTT
CSGLTGGGNQPQHF
>many|TRBJ1-2|TRBV2|TRBD1
TGTGCCAGCTCACAACCGGAGGGGACAGGGGGCTACACCTTC
CASSQPEGTGGYTF
>once|TRBJ1-2|TRBV20-1|.
TGCAGTGCTAGTTCGGCTTATGGCTACACCTTC
CSASSAYGYTF
>few|TRBJ2-7|TRBV12-3/TRBV12-4|.
TGTGCCAGCAGTTTAAGCGGACACTTCTACGAGCAGTACTTC
CASSLSGHFYEQYF
>.|TRBJ2-2|TRBV24-1|.
TGTGCCACCAGTGATGTGCCCTCGACGGGAAAAGCCGGGGAGCTGTTTTTT
CATSDVPSTGKAGELFF
>few|TRBJ2-1|TRBV4-3|TRBD2
TGCGCCAGCAGCCAAGTGGTGACTAGCGAAAGCTCCTACAATGAGCAGTTCTTC
CASSQVVTSESSYNEQFF
>few|TRBJ1-1|TRBV20-1|.
TGCAGTGCCCGGGAGGGCTACACTGAAGCTTTCTTT
CSAREGYTEAFF
>.|TRBJ2-7|TRBV7-9|.
TGTGCCAGCAGCAAGAGGGGGGCCTCCTACGAGCAGTACTTC
CASSKRGASYEQYF
>.|TRBJ2-2|TRBV6-2/TRBV6-3|TRBD2
TGTGCCAGCAGTCGATCTAGCGGTCCGAACACCGGGGAGCTGTTTTTT
CASSRSSGPNTGELFF
>few|TRBJ2-1|TRBV20-1|.
TGCAGTGCTAGAGATCTGTTAAGCAATGAGCAGTTCTTC
CSARDLLSNEQFF
>.|TRBJ2-1|TRBV7-6|.
TGTGCCAGCAGCTTAGGGGAGGTAAATGAGCAGTTCTTC
CASSLGEVNEQFF
>.|TRBJ2-5|TRBV20-1|TRBD2
TGCAGTGCTAGAGTGGGACTAGGGGAGACCCAGTACTTC
CSARVGLGETQYF
>.|TRBJ2-5|TRBV19|.
TGTGCCAGTAGTATGAGCCCGGGGTACCAAGAGACCCAGTACTTC
CASSMSPGYQETQYF